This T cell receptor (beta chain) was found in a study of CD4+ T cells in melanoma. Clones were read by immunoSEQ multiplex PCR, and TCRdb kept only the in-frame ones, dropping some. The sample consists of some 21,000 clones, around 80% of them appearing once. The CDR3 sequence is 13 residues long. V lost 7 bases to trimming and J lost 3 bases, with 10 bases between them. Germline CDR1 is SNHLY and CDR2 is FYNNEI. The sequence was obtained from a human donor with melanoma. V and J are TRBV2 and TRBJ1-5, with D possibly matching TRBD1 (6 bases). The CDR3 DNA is TGTGCCAGCAACCGACAGGTCAATCAGCCCCAGCATTTT. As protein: CASNRQVNQPQHF.